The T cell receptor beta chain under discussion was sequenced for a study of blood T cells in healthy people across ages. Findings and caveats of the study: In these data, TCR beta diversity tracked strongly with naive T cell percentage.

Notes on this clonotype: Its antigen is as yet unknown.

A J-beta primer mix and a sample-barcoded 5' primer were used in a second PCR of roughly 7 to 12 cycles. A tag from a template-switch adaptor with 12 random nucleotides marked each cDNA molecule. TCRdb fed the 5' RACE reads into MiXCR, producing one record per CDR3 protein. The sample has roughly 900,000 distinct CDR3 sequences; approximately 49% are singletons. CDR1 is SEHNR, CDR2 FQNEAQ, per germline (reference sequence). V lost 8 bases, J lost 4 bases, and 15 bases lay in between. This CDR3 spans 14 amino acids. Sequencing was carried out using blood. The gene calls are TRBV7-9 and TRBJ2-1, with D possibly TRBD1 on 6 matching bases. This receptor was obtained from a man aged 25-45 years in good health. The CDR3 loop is CASLRQELYNEQFF. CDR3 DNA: TGTGCCAGCCTAAGACAGGAACTGTACAATGAGCAGTTCTTC.